This T cell receptor (beta chain) was sequenced in a study of cytomegalovirus exposure and HLA in healthy donors. Across the whole study: A later analysis reported the 120 or so validation repertoires used the same platform as the 500 to 800 first-cohort repertoires.

Produced via immunoSEQ multiplex PCR; TCRdb's table is partial and in-frame only. The repertoire holds approximately 280,000 clones, with 65% to 90% as singletons. General study findings and limits: The study recorded about 150 TCR beta chains that were cytomegalovirus-associated. According to a subsequent analysis, TCR clusters from the first cohort were inclined to appear together in the roughly 120 validation repertoires.

Comments on this clone: Its specificity is unknown.

The receptor comes from a woman aged 18 to 35 in good health and CMV-seronegative. The sample consisted of PBMCs.

The DNA for the CDR3 is TGTGCCAGCAGTTTAGGGGGGTACGAGAATTCACCCCTCCACTTT. It encodes CASSLGGYENSPLHF. V gene TRBV28 combines with J gene TRBJ1-6; TRBD1 is a possible D gene (5 bases). CDR1 MDHEN and CDR2 SYDVKM come from the germline V gene. With 2 bases removed from V and 7 bases from J, the gap between germline ends came to 12 bases. This CDR3 is 15 amino acids long.